The rows below give T cell receptor beta chains drawn from one sample of a study of radiation and T cells in renal cell carcinoma. Using immunoSEQ multiplex PCR, the repertoire was profiled, and TCRdb retains in-frame clones only, with some absent. The sample consists of around 4,000 clones, more than 55% of them appearing once. Source: tumor tissue, taken from a patient whose treatment included radiotherapy and nephrectomy. The source of these receptors is a woman aged 55 to 70 with renal cell carcinoma. Each CDR3 is given with its conserved first and last residue. D genes are given only for firm matches. A clone size is listed for some rows: how often the clone was seen (once, few, many), or a class if it is expanded.

CDR3nt,CDR3aa,d_gene,v_gene,j_gene,abundance
TGTGCCAGCAGCTTGGGCGGACGGAACTATGGCTACACCTTC,CASSLGGRNYGYTF,.,TRBV5-4,TRBJ1-2,few
TGTGCCAGCAGCTTAGGACAGCGAGAGACCCAGTACTTC,CASSLGQRETQYF,.,TRBV7-2,TRBJ2-5,.
TGTGCCAGCAGCTTGGGTACAGCGGCTGAAGAGACCCAGTACTTC,CASSLGTAAEETQYF,.,TRBV5-4,TRBJ2-5,.
TGCAGCGTTGAATGGGGGGCGTACGGAACCTTTAGCAATCAGCCCCAGCATTTT,CSVEWGAYGTFSNQPQHF,.,TRBV29-1,TRBJ1-5,few
TGTGCCAGCAGCTTAGGTCGAGGAGGGATTGCGGTTCTCGGGCAAGAGACCCAGTACTTC,CASSLGRGGIAVLGQETQYF,.,TRBV7-8,TRBJ2-5,.
TGTGCCAGCAGCTTGCGCCCAGGGTCGATTGGGATGGATGAGCAGTTCTTC,CASSLRPGSIGMDEQFF,.,TRBV5-5,TRBJ2-1,.
TGTGCCAGCAGTTTCGGGAGATACAATGAGCAGTTCTTC,CASSFGRYNEQFF,.,TRBV6-1,TRBJ2-1,.
TGTGCCTGGAGCACCGGACAGGTATCGAACACCGGGGAGCTGTTTTTT,CAWSTGQVSNTGELFF,TRBD1,TRBV30,TRBJ2-2,.
TGTGCCATCAGCCGTGGGACAGGGGGCCTGGAGCCCCAGCATTTT,CAISRGTGGLEPQHF,TRBD1,TRBV10-3,TRBJ1-5,.
TGTGCCAGCATTCATAACAGGGGCTCTGGAAACACCATATATTTT,CASIHNRGSGNTIYF,TRBD1,TRBV6-1,TRBJ1-3,.
TGCGCCAGCAGCCAGGCAGGGAACTATGAGCAGTTCTTC,CASSQAGNYEQFF,.,TRBV4-1,TRBJ2-1,.